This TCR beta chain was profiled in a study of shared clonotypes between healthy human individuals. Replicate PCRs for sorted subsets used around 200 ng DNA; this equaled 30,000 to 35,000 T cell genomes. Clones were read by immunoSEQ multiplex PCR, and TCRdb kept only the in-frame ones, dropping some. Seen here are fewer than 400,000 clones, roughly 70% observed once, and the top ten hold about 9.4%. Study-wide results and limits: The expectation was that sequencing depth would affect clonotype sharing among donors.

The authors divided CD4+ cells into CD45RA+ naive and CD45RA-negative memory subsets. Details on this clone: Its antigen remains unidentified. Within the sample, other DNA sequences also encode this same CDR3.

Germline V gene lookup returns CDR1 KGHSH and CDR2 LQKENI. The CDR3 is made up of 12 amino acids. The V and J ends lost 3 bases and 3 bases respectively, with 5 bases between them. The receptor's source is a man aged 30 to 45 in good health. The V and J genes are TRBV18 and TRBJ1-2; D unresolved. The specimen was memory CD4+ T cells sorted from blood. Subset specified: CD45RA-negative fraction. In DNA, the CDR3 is TGTGCCAGCTCACCTACTGACTATGGCTACACCTTC. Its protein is CASSPTDYGYTF.